The clone carrying this TCR beta chain was picked up a small number of times. CDR1 SQVTM and CDR2 ANQGSEA come from the germline V gene. Losses at the gene ends were 4 bases for V and 3 bases for J; bases not matched to a gene: 11. The CDR3 has 16 amino acids. This specimen belongs to a study of blood T cell repertoires in COVID-19. In the study overall: Both acute and convalescent COVID-19 samples were obtained from the United States, Italy and Spain.

The method was immunoSEQ multiplex PCR; TCRdb's version includes in-frame clones alone and lacks a portion of them. The table shows approximately 140,000 clones, with about 87% occurring only once. The sample consisted of peripheral blood. The TCR sequence derives from a woman in her thirties or forties with acute or convalescent COVID-19. The rearrangement uses TRBV29-1 and TRBJ1-5; TRBD1 aligns across 8 bases. The CDR3 loop is CSVVAGGDGNNQPQHF. The CDR3 DNA reads as TGCAGCGTTGTAGCAGGGGGCGACGGGAACAATCAGCCCCAGCATTTT. The complete variable domain, with remaining parts taken from reference TRBV29-1 and TRBJ1-5, reads SAVISQKPSRDICQRGTSLTIQCQVDSQVTMMFWYRQQPGQSLTLIATANQGSEATYESGFVIDKFPISRPNLTFSTLTVSNMSPEDSSIYLCSVVAGGDGNNQPQHFGDGTRLSIL.